The clone carrying this T cell receptor beta chain appeared a few times. This record belongs to a study of blood T cells in healthy people across ages. Combining a sample-barcoded 5' primer with a J-beta primer mix, a second PCR ran for roughly 7 to 12 cycles. TCRdb used MiXCR to reprocess the 5' RACE reads, holding one entry per CDR3 protein. This sample has hundreds of thousands of distinct CDR3 sequences, with just over 55% found just once. V shed 4 bases and J shed 12 bases, with 10 bases lying between them. The CDR3 loop spans 11 amino acids. CDR1 is MNHEY and CDR2 is SVGAGI in the germline V gene.

The origin of this receptor is a man aged 35 to 55 in good health. Sequenced input: blood. The chain links TRBV6-5 to TRBJ2-1; D ambiguous. The chain's CDR3 is CASSSGGGQFF. The CDR3 bases are TGTGCCAGCAGTTCCGGTGGCGGGCAGTTCTTC.